This T cell receptor (beta chain) was recovered during a study of patients and donors after allogeneic stem cell transplantation. Germline CDR1 reads SGHTA; CDR2 reads FQGNSA. Between the trimmed V and J ends, which lost 4 bases and 9 bases, there was a span of 8 bases. This CDR3 has 11 amino acids. TCRdb processed the RT-PCR reads anew with MiXCR; each CDR3 protein has one entry. The sample carries 900,000 to 1,000,000 distinct CDR3 sequences, about a sixth recorded once. Sequencing was carried out using blood, either unsorted or a sorted T cell fraction (not recorded which). V and J are TRBV7-2 and TRBJ2-3; no reliable D call. The TCR comes from a human donor who was either an allogeneic HSCT recipient or a stem cell or donor lymphocyte infusion donor (not recorded which). It is not recorded whose cells these are; they may come from a transplant donor. CDR3: CASSSELTQYF. Here the CDR3 DNA reads TGTGCCAGCAGCTCGGAGTTGACGCAGTATTTT.